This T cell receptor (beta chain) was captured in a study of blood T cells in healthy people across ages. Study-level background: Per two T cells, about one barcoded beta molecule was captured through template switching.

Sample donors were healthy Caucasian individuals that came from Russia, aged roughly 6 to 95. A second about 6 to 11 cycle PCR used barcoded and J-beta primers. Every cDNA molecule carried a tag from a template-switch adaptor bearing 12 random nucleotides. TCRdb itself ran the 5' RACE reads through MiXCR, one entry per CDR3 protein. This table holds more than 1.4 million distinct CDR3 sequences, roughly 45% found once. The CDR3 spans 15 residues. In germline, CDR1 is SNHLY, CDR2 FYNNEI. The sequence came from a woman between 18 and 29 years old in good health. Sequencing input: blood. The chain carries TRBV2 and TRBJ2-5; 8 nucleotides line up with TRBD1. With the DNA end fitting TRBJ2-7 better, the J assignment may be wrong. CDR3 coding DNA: TGTGCCAGCAGTGAAGACTGGACAGGGTACTACGAGCAGTACTTC. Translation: CASSEDWTGYYEQYF.